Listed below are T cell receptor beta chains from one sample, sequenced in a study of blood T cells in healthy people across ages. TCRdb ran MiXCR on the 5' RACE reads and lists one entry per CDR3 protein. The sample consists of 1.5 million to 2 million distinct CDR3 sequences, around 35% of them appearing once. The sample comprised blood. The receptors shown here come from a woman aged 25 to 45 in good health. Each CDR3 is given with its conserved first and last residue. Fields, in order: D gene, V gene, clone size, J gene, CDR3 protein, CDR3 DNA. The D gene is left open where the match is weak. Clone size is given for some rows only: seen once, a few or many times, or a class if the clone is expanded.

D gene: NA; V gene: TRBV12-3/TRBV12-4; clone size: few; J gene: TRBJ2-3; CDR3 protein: CASSFRTTTDTQYF; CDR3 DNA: TGTGCCAGCAGTTTCCGGACTACCACAGATACGCAGTATTTT
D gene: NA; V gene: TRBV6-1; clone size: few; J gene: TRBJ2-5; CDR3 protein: CASTGVEAQETQYF; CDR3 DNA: TGTGCCAGCACCGGGGTGGAGGCCCAAGAGACCCAGTACTTC
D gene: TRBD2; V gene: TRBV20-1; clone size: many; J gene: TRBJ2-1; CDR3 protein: CSALTGTKKSGEQFF; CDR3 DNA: TGCAGTGCTCTGACCGGGACTAAGAAATCTGGGGAGCAGTTCTTC
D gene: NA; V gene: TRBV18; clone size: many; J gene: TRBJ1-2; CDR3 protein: CASSPGGNYGYTF; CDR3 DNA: TGTGCCAGCAGCCCCGGAGGGAACTATGGCTACACCTTC
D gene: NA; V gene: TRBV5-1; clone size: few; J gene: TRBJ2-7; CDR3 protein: CASSLGSSATYEQYF; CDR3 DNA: TGCGCCAGCAGCTTGGGGTCTAGCGCGACCTACGAGCAGTACTTC
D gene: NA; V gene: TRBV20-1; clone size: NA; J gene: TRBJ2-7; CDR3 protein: CSAHRELLYEQYF; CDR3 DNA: TGCAGTGCTCATCGGGAACTCCTGTACGAGCAGTACTTC
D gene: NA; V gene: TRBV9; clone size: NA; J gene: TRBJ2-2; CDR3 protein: CASSVDLTGPNTGELFF; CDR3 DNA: TGTGCCAGCAGCGTAGATCTTACAGGGCCGAACACCGGGGAGCTGTTTTTT
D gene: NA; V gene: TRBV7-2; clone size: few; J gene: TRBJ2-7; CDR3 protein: CASSLNTGIYEQYF; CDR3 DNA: TGCGCCAGCAGCTTAAATACAGGGATCTACGAGCAGTACTTC
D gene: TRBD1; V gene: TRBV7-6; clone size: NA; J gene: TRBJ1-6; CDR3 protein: CASSQGTVNSPLHF; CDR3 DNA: TGTGCCAGCAGCCAGGGGACAGTTAATTCACCCCTCCACTTT
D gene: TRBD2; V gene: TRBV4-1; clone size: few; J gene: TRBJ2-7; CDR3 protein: CASSLRVAGGPPGGYEQYF; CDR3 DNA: TGCGCCAGCAGCCTTCGTGTGGCGGGGGGCCCCCCGGGAGGATACGAGCAGTACTTC
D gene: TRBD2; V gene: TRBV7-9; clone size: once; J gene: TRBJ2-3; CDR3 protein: CASSFWQISGGTDTQYF; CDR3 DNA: TGTGCCAGCAGCTTTTGGCAGATTAGCGGGGGCACAGATACGCAGTATTTT
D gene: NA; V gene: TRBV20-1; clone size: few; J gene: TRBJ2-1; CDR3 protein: CSARIGPRTYNEQFF; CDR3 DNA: TGCAGTGCTAGAATCGGGCCGAGAACCTACAATGAGCAGTTCTTC
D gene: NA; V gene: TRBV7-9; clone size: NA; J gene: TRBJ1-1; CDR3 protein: CASSLVQPSNTEAFF; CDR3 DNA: TGTGCCAGCAGCTTAGTACAGCCCTCCAACACTGAAGCTTTCTTT
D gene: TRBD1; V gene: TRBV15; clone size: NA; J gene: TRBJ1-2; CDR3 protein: CATSRERDRGGGYTF; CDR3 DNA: TGTGCCACCAGCAGAGAACGGGACAGGGGGGGTGGCTACACCTTC
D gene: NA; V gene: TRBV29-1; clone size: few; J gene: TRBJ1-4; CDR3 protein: CSVTEYEKLFF; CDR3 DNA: TGCAGCGTGACCGAATATGAAAAACTGTTTTTT
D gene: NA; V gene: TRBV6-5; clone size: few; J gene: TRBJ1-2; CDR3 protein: CASSYGKSPLDGYTF; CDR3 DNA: TGTGCCAGCAGTTACGGAAAAAGTCCACTGGATGGCTACACCTTC
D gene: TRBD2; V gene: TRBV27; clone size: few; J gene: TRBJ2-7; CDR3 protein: CASSLVGLAGGYEQYF; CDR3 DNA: TGTGCCAGCAGCCTCGTGGGACTAGCGGGAGGTTACGAGCAGTACTTC
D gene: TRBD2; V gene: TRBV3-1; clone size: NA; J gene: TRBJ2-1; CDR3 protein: CASSQWLEGGRTYNEQFF; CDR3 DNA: TGTGCCAGCAGCCAGTGGTTGGAGGGCGGGAGGACCTACAATGAGCAGTTCTTC
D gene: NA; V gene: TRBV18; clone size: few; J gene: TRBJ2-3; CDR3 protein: CASSPPVFTDTQYF; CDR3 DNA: TGTGCCAGCTCACCACCGGTATTCACAGATACGCAGTATTTT
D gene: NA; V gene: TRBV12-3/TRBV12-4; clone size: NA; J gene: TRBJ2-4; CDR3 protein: CASSGELQGRIQYF; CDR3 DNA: TGTGCCAGCAGTGGGGAGCTCCAAGGCCGCATTCAGTACTTC
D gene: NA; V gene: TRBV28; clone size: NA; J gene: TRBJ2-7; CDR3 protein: CASSSPLGGRPEQYF; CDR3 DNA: TGTGCCAGCAGTTCCCCATTGGGGGGGCGTCCCGAGCAGTACTTC
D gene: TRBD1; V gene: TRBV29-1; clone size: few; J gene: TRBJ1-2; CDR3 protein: CSVGQTGYGYTF; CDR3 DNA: TGCAGCGTGGGACAGACCGGATATGGCTACACCTTC
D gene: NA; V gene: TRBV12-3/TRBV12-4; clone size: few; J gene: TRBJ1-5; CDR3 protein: CASSPQYNQPQHF; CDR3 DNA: TGTGCCAGCAGTCCCCAGTACAATCAGCCCCAGCATTTT
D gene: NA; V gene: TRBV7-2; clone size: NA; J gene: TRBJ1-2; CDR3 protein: CASSLGRPYSGGYTF; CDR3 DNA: TGTGCCAGCAGCTTAGGGAGGCCGTATTCCGGTGGCTACACCTTC
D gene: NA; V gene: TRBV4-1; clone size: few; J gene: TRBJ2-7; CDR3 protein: CASSSAVILGEQYF; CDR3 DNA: TGCGCCAGCAGCTCAGCTGTAATCCTTGGCGAGCAGTACTTC
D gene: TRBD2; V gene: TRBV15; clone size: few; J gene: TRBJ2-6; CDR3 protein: CATSRNGGSSGANVLTF; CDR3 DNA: TGTGCCACCAGCAGAAATGGCGGGAGCTCTGGGGCCAACGTCCTGACTTTC
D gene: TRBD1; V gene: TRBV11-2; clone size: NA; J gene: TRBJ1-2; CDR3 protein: CASSWDRANYGYAF; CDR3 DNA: TGTGCCAGCAGCTGGGACAGAGCTAACTATGGCTACGCCTTC
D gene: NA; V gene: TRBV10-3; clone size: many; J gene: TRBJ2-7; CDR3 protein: CAISESAETYEQYF; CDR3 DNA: TGTGCCATCAGTGAGTCGGCGGAGACCTACGAGCAGTACTTC
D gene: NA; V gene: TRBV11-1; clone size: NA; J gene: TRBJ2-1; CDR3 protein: CASSPEGGHTYNEQFF; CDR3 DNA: TGTGCCAGCAGCCCGGAGGGGGGTCATACCTACAATGAGCAGTTCTTC
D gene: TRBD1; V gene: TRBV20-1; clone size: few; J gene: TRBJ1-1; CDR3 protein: CSASIPYRGNTEAFF; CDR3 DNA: TGCAGTGCTTCAATTCCCTACAGGGGAAACACTGAAGCTTTCTTT
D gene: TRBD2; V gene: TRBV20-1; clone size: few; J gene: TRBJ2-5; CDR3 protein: CSARGGGGAKETQYF; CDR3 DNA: TGCAGTGCTAGAGGGGGCGGGGGGGCTAAAGAGACCCAGTACTTC
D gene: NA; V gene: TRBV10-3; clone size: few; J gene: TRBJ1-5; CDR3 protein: CAISENQIGSNQSQHF; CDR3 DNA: TGTGCCATCAGCGAAAATCAGATAGGTAGCAATCAGTCCCAGCATTTT
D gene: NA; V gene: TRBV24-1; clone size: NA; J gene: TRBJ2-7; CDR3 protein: CATSRGPFLEQYF; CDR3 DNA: TGTGCCACCAGTCGGGGGCCTTTCCTCGAGCAGTACTTC
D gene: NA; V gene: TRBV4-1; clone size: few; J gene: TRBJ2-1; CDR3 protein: CASSQWDQVSYNEQFF; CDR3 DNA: TGCGCCAGCAGCCAATGGGACCAAGTCTCCTACAATGAGCAGTTCTTC
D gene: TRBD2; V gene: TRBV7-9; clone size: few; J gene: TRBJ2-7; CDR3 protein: CASKVAGDHEQYF; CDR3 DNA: TGTGCCAGCAAAGTAGCGGGAGACCACGAGCAGTACTTC
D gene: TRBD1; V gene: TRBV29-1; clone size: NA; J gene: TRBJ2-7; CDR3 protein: CSVHGDRGSYNEQYF; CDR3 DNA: TGCAGCGTCCACGGAGACAGGGGATCCTACAATGAGCAGTACTTC
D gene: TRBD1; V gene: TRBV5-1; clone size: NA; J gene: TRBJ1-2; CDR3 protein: CASSIRRTGSTNYGYTF; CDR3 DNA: TGCGCCAGCAGTATACGAAGGACAGGGTCAACTAACTATGGCTACACCTTC
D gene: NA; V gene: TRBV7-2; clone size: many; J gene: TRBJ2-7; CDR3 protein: CASSFMLNSYEQYF; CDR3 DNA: TGTGCCAGCAGCTTTATGCTGAACTCCTACGAGCAGTACTTC
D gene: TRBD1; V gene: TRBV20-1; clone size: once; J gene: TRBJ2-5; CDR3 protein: CSARIQGAREQYF; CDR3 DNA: TGCAGTGCTAGGATTCAGGGGGCTCGGGAGCAGTACTTC
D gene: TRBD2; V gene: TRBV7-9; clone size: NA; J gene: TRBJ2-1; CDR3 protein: CASSPRGGPDNEQFF; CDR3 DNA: TGTGCCAGCAGCCCACGGGGGGGCCCTGACAATGAGCAGTTCTTC
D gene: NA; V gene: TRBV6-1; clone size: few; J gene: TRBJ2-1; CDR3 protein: CASSEAWGERNEQFF; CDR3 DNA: TGTGCCAGCAGTGAAGCGTGGGGGGAAAGGAATGAGCAGTTCTTC
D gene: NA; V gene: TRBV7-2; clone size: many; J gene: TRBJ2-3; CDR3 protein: CASSKETARTDTQYF; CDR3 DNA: TGTGCCAGCAGCAAAGAGACTGCCCGCACAGATACGCAGTATTTT
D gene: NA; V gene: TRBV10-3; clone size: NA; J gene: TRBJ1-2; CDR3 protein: CAISELRPTKGPPNNYGYTF; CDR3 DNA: TGTGCCATCAGTGAGCTTCGGCCCACAAAGGGGCCGCCTAATAACTATGGCTACACCTTC
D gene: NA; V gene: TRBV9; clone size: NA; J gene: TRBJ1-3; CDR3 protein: CASSGYGDGLGSTIYF; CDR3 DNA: TGTGCCAGCAGCGGGTATGGGGACGGTCTCGGGAGCACCATATATTTT